These 6 T cell receptor beta chains share one sample of origin, sequenced in a study of tumor-infiltrating lymphocytes in localized non-small cell lung cancer. Profiled with immunoSEQ multiplex PCR; TCRdb holds only in-frame clones, not every one. Counted here are 23,000 or so clones, 50% to 80% occurring once; the ten biggest clones make up under 7%. Sequencing was done on a sample of lung tumor tissue. These receptors originate from a human donor with non-small cell lung cancer.

This clone is categorized as medium-sized. The V and J genes are TRBV6-1 and TRBJ1-2; tentatively, D is TRBD1 (6 bases). The CDR3 runs to 13 residues. CDR1 and CDR2 (germline): MNHNS, SASEGT. V shed 6 bases and J shed 6 bases, with 14 bases lying between them. CDR3 DNA: TGTGCCAGCAGGGAACAGGGTGGTGATGGCTACACCTTC. Protein: CASREQGGDGYTF.

The V gene is TRBV4-1, the J gene TRBJ2-3; 8 positions agree with TRBD2. CDR1 is MGHRA, CDR2 YSYEKL, per germline. V shed 0 bases, J shed 5 bases, and the junction held 7 bases outside the gene matches. This CDR3 is 16 amino acids long. The CDR3 DNA follows: TGCGCCAGCAGCCAAGAGGCTCCTCGGGGGGGAGATACGCAGTATTTT. As protein: CASSQEAPRGGDTQYF.

The genes are TRBV9 and TRBJ1-3; TRBD1 matches at 12 bases. This CDR3 is 17 amino acids long. V lost 3 bases, J lost 4 bases, and 8 bases stayed unmatched. Germline V gene sequence: CDR1 SGDLS, CDR2 YYNGEE. CDR3 loop: CASSEGGTGGFGNTIYF. The CDR3 DNA reads as TGTGCCAGCAGCGAGGGGGGGACAGGGGGCTTCGGAAACACCATATATTTT.

V usage is TRBV6-1 and J usage is TRBJ2-1; D call uncertain. The CDR3 consists of 11 residues. The V end lost 5 bases, the J end lost 9 bases, and 8 bases lay between the germline ends. The V gene's germline CDR1 is MNHNS and CDR2 SASEGT. The DNA of the CDR3 is TGTGCCAGCAGTCTGGGCGCTGAGCAGTTCTTC. As protein: CASSLGAEQFF.

The gene calls are TRBV2 and TRBJ2-7, with D possibly being TRBD2 (6 bases). The V end was cut by 5 bases, the J end by 0 bases, with 17 bases between. The CDR3 is made up of 16 amino acids. Germline lookup yields CDR1 SNHLY and CDR2 FYNNEI. CDR3 DNA sequence: TGTGCCAGCAGTTCGGTTAGCGGAGTGGGCTCCTACGAGCAGTACTTC. Its protein product is CASSSVSGVGSYEQYF.

V and J are TRBV9 and TRBJ1-5; the D gene is possibly TRBD1 (5 bases). Per the germline V gene, CDR1 is SGDLS and CDR2 is YYNGEE. The CDR3 has 17 amino acids. The germline V and J ends were trimmed by 7 bases and 0 bases, with 20 bases remaining between them. In nucleotides, the CDR3 is TGTGCCAGCCCCTCCCAAAGGGGCGACTATAGCAATCAGCCCCAGCATTTT. Its translation is CASPSQRGDYSNQPQHF.